This T cell receptor beta chain originates from a study of molecular identifiers for immune sequencing clone quantification (dated by TCRdb to 2016 to 2018). Background on the whole study: For a replicate experiment, the RNA from either 20,000 or 100,000 naive CD8 T cells was divided into five aliquots, and four of those aliquots went on to sequencing. This methods study benchmarked molecular-identifier clustering-based TCR repertoire sequencing (MIDCIRS) and TCR RNA copy counting, using CD8 T cells to do so.

This clonotype was counted many times. Its antigen has not been determined. No much larger clone exists at a distance of one base, and base qualities are not known. Library method: PCR. These reads were obtained on a NextSeq 500. Preparation of bulk TCR libraries followed a previously described approach, with the TCR primers listed in Table S5. Purification of total RNA was performed with the Qiagen AllPrep DNA/RNA kit. Before analysis, reads from multiple sequencing runs of the same library were pooled. Per the original workflow: Reads were retained only if an exact TCR constant sequence was present, and the retained reads were trimmed to 150 nt and grouped according to their 12-nt molecular barcodes. Within each barcode group, reads were sub-clustered at a 15% Levenshtein threshold, and quality-weighted consensus sequences were built per RNA molecule. Non-functional sequences were filtered out, along with any lower-count sequence sitting one edit away from another sequence. On the basis of fitting two negative binomial distributions, barcode sub-clusters with fewer than 20% of the maximum read count were discarded. TCRdb reran the public reads through fastp at Q25 and MiXCR, keeping productive beta chains. Rows matching on CDR3 protein sequence are summarized as one entry with the most common DNA and genes. TCRdb's processing, not the authors', yielded these V and J calls. A total of more than 550,000 distinct CDR3 sequences appear in this sample, less than 30% of them only once. The biggest ten clones account for about 0.84% of the sample.

Paper-wide results and their limitations: Modeling gave roughly 2.9 recovered TCR RNA copies per cell versus around 9.9 by digital PCR, implying approximately 30% capture efficiency. When barcode sub-clustering was not used, chimeric consensus sequences inflated TCR diversity, with chimeras reaching as high as 47%. The sizes of highly expanded clones could end up underestimated when identical TCR molecules share a barcode. In CMV-specific effector cells, clones with more than 20 RNA copies contained over 97% of molecules, whereas in naive cells such clones contained under 1% of molecules. Naive libraries contained spiked-in Jurkat TCR RNA (around eleven copies' worth), which is not part of the donor repertoire. Spiked-in Jurkat TCR RNA equivalent to a single cell was reported to be detectable even among approximately 900,000 naive CD8 T cells.

Libraries of naive CD8 T cells were built from anywhere between about 20,000 and 1,000,000 sorted cells, with 10%, 30% or 50% of the purified RNA used. On a BD FACSAria II, naive CD8 T cells were FACS-sorted as CD8+CD4-CCR7+CD45RA+ and collected into RLT Plus buffer. To test detection sensitivity, Jurkat RNA equivalent to ten TCR copies was spiked into samples of roughly 18,000-1,000,000 naive CD8 T cells. CD8 T cells were enriched with RosetteSep CD8+ T Cell Enrichment Cocktail and Ficoll-Paque, followed by ACK red cell lysis. From cysteine to phenylalanine, the CDR3 is 17 amino acids long. Of the read, only the CDR3 DNA is kept; its 51 bases are in frame from base 1. CDR1 and CDR2, looked up from the germline V gene (reference sequence), are SGHNT and YYREEE. Clipping removes 4 bases from V and 4 bases from J, with 12 as the unmatched junction base count.

The chain joins TRBV5-4 to TRBJ2-3, with 10 middle bases fitting TRBD2. The receptor was derived from a human donor in good health. Some libraries in this study had Jurkat cell RNA spiked in. The sample comprised naive CD8+ T cells from blood, with Jurkat cell RNA spiked in. The cell subset or site label, read with the paper, signifies: FACS-sorted CD8+CD4-CCR7+CD45RA+ naive T cells. The DNA sequence follows: TGTGCCAGCAGCCCTTCCCCGGGACTAGCGAACGCAGATACGCAGTATTTT. Its coded protein is CASSPSPGLANADTQYF.